This T cell receptor (beta chain) is from a study of T cell responses to AZD1222 COVID-19 vaccine. The germline V gene has CDR1 MGHRA and CDR2 YSYEKL. This CDR3 contains 16 residues. V was shortened by 1 base and J by 3 bases, with 13 bases between the two germline ends. The data were produced by immunoSEQ multiplex PCR, yet TCRdb's version contains in-frame clones alone and is incomplete. The sample yields roughly 170,000 clones, approximately 90% seen once. The source was peripheral blood, collected on day 0 of AZD1222 vaccination. This clonotype originated in an adult in good health. The chain carries TRBV4-1 and TRBJ1-5; the D gene is possibly TRBD1 (6 bases). The DNA of the CDR3 is TGCGCCAGCAGCCAAGCGAGGGGGGTGATCAATCAGCCCCAGCATTTT. Its translation: CASSQARGVINQPQHF.